A selection of T cell receptor beta chains follows, all from one sample in a study of T cells of healthy individuals. A single record per CDR3 protein comes from TCRdb applying MiXCR to the 5' RACE reads. The top ten hold approximately 4.6% of the sample, which has about 63,000 distinct CDR3 sequences, about 16% seen once. The source of these receptors is a human donor in good health. Both conserved end residues are part of each CDR3. D genes are given only for firm matches. Rows give clone size only sometimes, using once, few, many, or a class for an expanded clone.

>NA|TRBJ1-5|TRBV7-9|few
TGTGCCAGCAGCACCAGCCAGGGTCAGCCCCAGCATTTT
CASSTSQGQPQHF
>TRBD2|TRBJ2-2|TRBV28|few
TGTGCCAGCGGGGGGGGGTACACCGGGGAGCTGTTTTTT
CASGGGYTGELFF
>NA|TRBJ1-1|TRBV7-2|NA
TGTGCCAGCAGCTGGGCTATGAACACTGAAGCTTTCTTT
CASSWAMNTEAFF
>NA|TRBJ2-3|TRBV19|NA
TGTGCCAGTACGTCCGCCCTGGGGACAGATACGCAGTATTTT
CASTSALGTDTQYF
>NA|TRBJ2-7|TRBV10-3|many
TGTGCCATCTTTAGTGGATTCTACGAGCAGTACTTC
CAIFSGFYEQYF
>TRBD1|TRBJ1-2|TRBV6-5|many
TGTGCCAGCACCCCCCAGGGGGCTGGAGGCTACACCTTC
CASTPQGAGGYTF
>TRBD2|TRBJ2-3|TRBV20-1|few
TGCAGTGCTAGCAGGGACTACGAAAACACAGATACGCAGTATTTT
CSASRDYENTDTQYF
>NA|TRBJ1-1|TRBV4-1|NA
TGCGCCAGCAGCCCCCGCCGGGACAACACTGAAGCTTTCTTT
CASSPRRDNTEAFF
>TRBD1|TRBJ1-5|TRBV5-1|few
TGCGCCAGCAGCTTGGGAGGGGGCGTGGGTAGCAATCAGCCCCAGCATTTT
CASSLGGGVGSNQPQHF
>NA|TRBJ2-5|TRBV7-9|few
TGTGCCAGCAGCCATACCGTTGGGCGGAAAGAGACCCAGTACTTC
CASSHTVGRKETQYF
>NA|TRBJ2-7|TRBV4-1|few
TGCGCCAGCAGCCAAGATGAGAGGGGGATGGACGAGCAGTACTTC
CASSQDERGMDEQYF
>NA|TRBJ1-1|TRBV20-1|NA
TGCAGTGCTAGCGCCCGTGTTGGGGGGAGTATGGCTTTCTTT
CSASARVGGSMAFF
>NA|TRBJ1-4|TRBV7-9|NA
TGTGCCAGCAGCTCATTACAGGCAACTAATGAAAAACTGTTTTTT
CASSSLQATNEKLFF
>NA|TRBJ2-5|TRBV14|NA
TGTGCCAGCAGCCCAAAAATGGGGGGAATCAGGCAAGAGACCCAGTACTTC
CASSPKMGGIRQETQYF
>NA|TRBJ1-1|TRBV7-3|NA
TGTGCCAGCAGCCTCACACAGGGATCTACTGAAGCTTTCTTT
CASSLTQGSTEAFF
>NA|TRBJ2-1|TRBV4-1|many
TGCGCCAGCAGCCAGTCTCGCCGATTAGGGTCCTACAATGAGCAGTTCTTC
CASSQSRRLGSYNEQFF
>NA|TRBJ1-4|TRBV27|many
TGTGCCAGCAGTTTTGGGAAAGGTCTTAGTGAAAAACTGTTTTTT
CASSFGKGLSEKLFF
>NA|TRBJ2-1|TRBV20-1|NA
TGCAGTGCCCCCCAGGGGGGATTCTACAATGAGCAGTTCTTC
CSAPQGGFYNEQFF
>NA|TRBJ1-2|TRBV11-2|few
TGTGCCAGCAGCCCCCAGTTCGGGCACTCATATGGCTACACCTTC
CASSPQFGHSYGYTF
>TRBD1|TRBJ1-5|TRBV5-1|many
TGCGCCAGCAGCTTGGAAGGACAGGTAAATCAGCCCCAGCATTTT
CASSLEGQVNQPQHF
>NA|TRBJ2-7|TRBV7-9|few
TGTGCCAGCAGCCCTAAGACCTCCACTAGCAGGACCTACGAGCAGTACTTC
CASSPKTSTSRTYEQYF
>NA|TRBJ2-1|TRBV3-1|NA
TGTGCCAGCAGCCTGCGGGACACTTGGGAGCAGTTCTTC
CASSLRDTWEQFF
>NA|TRBJ2-2|TRBV6-2/TRBV6-3|many
TGTGCCAGCAGCCAAGGGGTTTCCGGGGAGCTGTTTTTT
CASSQGVSGELFF
>NA|TRBJ1-2|TRBV4-2|many
TGTGCCAGCAGCCAAGCAGGGCCCTATGGCTACACCTTC
CASSQAGPYGYTF
>NA|TRBJ1-5|TRBV6-6|many
TGTGCCAGCAGTCCGACGAACGGGGGAAATCAGCCCCAGCATTTT
CASSPTNGGNQPQHF
>NA|TRBJ2-6|TRBV28|medium-sized
TGTGCCAGCAGTTTCCCCCGGGGCATTGGGGCCAACGTCCTGACTTTC
CASSFPRGIGANVLTF
>TRBD2|TRBJ2-7|TRBV6-5|many
TGTGCCAGCGCAGTCCGCGGGACTAGCGGCTCCTACGAGCAGTACTTC
CASAVRGTSGSYEQYF
>NA|TRBJ2-5|TRBV7-9|NA
TGTGCCAGCAGCCGCAGAGAAGAGGAGACCCAGTACTTC
CASSRREEETQYF
>NA|TRBJ2-7|TRBV4-1|NA
TGCGCCAGCAGCCCAACTACAGGGTACGAGCAGTACTTC
CASSPTTGYEQYF
>TRBD2|TRBJ2-5|TRBV30|many
TGTGCCTGGGGACCGGGACTAGTAAAAGAGACCCAGTACTTC
CAWGPGLVKETQYF
>NA|TRBJ2-3|TRBV21-1|NA
TGTGCCAGCAACCGTAAGCGGTGGGGGGATACGCAGTATTTT
CASNRKRWGDTQYF
>NA|TRBJ1-1|TRBV29-1|many
TGCAGCGTTGAATTAAGGCTGAGGCCGGACACTGAAGCTTTCTTT
CSVELRLRPDTEAFF
>TRBD2|TRBJ2-3|TRBV5-4|many
TGTGCCAGCAGCTGGTTAGCGGGAGGGCGGACAGATACGCAGTATTTT
CASSWLAGGRTDTQYF
>NA|TRBJ1-5|TRBV20-1|few
TGCAGTGCCACTCCGGTGGGCAATCAGCCCCAGCATTTT
CSATPVGNQPQHF
>NA|TRBJ1-1|TRBV7-3|NA
TGTGCCAGCAGCTTAGCCAGGGAGGCTGAAGCTTTCTTT
CASSLAREAEAFF
>NA|TRBJ2-5|TRBV28|many
TGTGCCAGCAGTCCCAGAGGAGGGCGTGGTGGGGTCGAGACCCAGTACTTC
CASSPRGGRGGVETQYF
>TRBD2|TRBJ2-3|TRBV10-3|NA
TGTGCCGGCGGGACTAGCGGGAGTGATGGAGATACGCAGTATTTT
CAGGTSGSDGDTQYF
>NA|TRBJ1-5|TRBV5-1|many
TGCGCCAGCAGCTTGGAACCGCGAAATAGCAATCAGCCCCAGCATTTT
CASSLEPRNSNQPQHF
>NA|TRBJ1-4|TRBV20-1|many
TGCAGTGCTAGAGTGAGGGGTGAAAAACTGTTTTTT
CSARVRGEKLFF
>TRBD1|TRBJ2-7|TRBV3-1|few
TGTGCCAGCAGCCAAGAAATTCCGGGACAGGCAGCGCGGGCAATCTACGAGCAGTACTTC
CASSQEIPGQAARAIYEQYF
>NA|TRBJ2-3|TRBV4-3|NA
TGCGCCAGCAGCCGTGACCTTTGGCGACCAGATACGCAGTATTTT
CASSRDLWRPDTQYF